The rows below give T cell receptor beta chains drawn from one sample of a study of OX40 agonist ivuxolimab in advanced cancers. Generated by immunoSEQ multiplex PCR, the TCRdb table keeps only in-frame clones and is missing some. The sample holds roughly 79,000 clones, around 92% seen once. The sequences come from CD4+ or CD8+ T cells sorted from blood, collected in a trial of the OX40 agonist ivuxolimab. The receptors derive from an adult with an advanced solid tumor such as melanoma, head and neck, liver or kidney cancer. Both conserved end residues are part of each CDR3. The D gene is left open where the match is weak. Clone size is not always given. Where it is, it says once, few, many or a class for expanded clones.

D	V	J	size	DNA	CDR3
.	TRBV6-6	TRBJ1-2	.	TGTGCCAGCAGTTGGGACTCAACAAACTATGGCTACACCTTC	CASSWDSTNYGYTF
.	TRBV6-5	TRBJ2-1	.	TGTGCCAGCAGTTACCAAATCTTAGAGAATGAGCAGTTCTTC	CASSYQILENEQFF
TRBD2	TRBV2	TRBJ2-1	.	TGTGCCAGCGGGGAGGGGTCGAGCTCCTACAATGAGCAGTTCTTC	CASGEGSSSYNEQFF
TRBD1	TRBV7-2	TRBJ1-3	.	TGTGCCAGCAGCCCCCGCCGAGGGACAGCCTCTGGAAACACCATATATTTT	CASSPRRGTASGNTIYF
.	TRBV27	TRBJ1-4	once	TGTGCCAGCAGTTTAACAAGGGGCGAGTATGAAAAACTGTTTTTT	CASSLTRGEYEKLFF
.	TRBV6-5	TRBJ2-7	once	TGTGCCTCCCAGGACTACGAGCAGTACTTC	CASQDYEQYF
.	TRBV6-4	TRBJ1-1	.	TGTGCCAGCAGTGACATGTTGCACACTGAAGCTTTCTTT	CASSDMLHTEAFF
.	TRBV4-2	TRBJ1-2	.	TGTGCCAGCAGCCAAGCTGGGGGGCAAGCGGGCGGCTACACCTTC	CASSQAGGQAGGYTF
.	TRBV6-5	TRBJ2-7	.	TGTGCCAGCAGCCACGGGTCTAACGGGGAGCAGTACTTC	CASSHGSNGEQYF
.	TRBV29-1	TRBJ2-5	.	TGCAGCGTTGCTGGGGGACCCCAAGAGACCCAGTACTTC	CSVAGGPQETQYF
.	TRBV19	TRBJ1-2	.	TGTGCCAGTAGTATAATCGGGTTAGACTATGGCTACACCTTC	CASSIIGLDYGYTF
TRBD2	TRBV10-2	TRBJ2-5	.	TGCGCCAGCAGTGAAGCGGGGGGGAGGGAGACCCAGTACTTC	CASSEAGGRETQYF
.	TRBV6-5	TRBJ2-7	.	TGTGCCAGCAGTTACGTCCAGGGTTACTACGAGCAGTACTTC	CASSYVQGYYEQYF
TRBD1	TRBV25-1	TRBJ1-2	.	TGTGCCAGCAGCCTGGGACAGGCAACTTTCTATGGCTACACCTTC	CASSLGQATFYGYTF
.	TRBV7-9	TRBJ1-2	.	TGTGCCAGCAGCTTAGCCTCGGGGAAAGGCTATGGCTACACCTTC	CASSLASGKGYGYTF
.	TRBV5-4	TRBJ2-7	.	TGCGCCAGCAGCCAAGTGGAGGGGGTCTTCTACGAGCAGTACTTC	CASSQVEGVFYEQYF
.	TRBV6-4	TRBJ2-1	.	TGTGCCAGCAGTCAAGGGGACAATGAGCAGTTCTTC	CASSQGDNEQFF
.	TRBV27	TRBJ2-3	.	TGTGCCAGCAGAGCCGGGACAAGGTCCACAGATACGCAGTATTTT	CASRAGTRSTDTQYF
.	TRBV6-6	TRBJ2-4	.	TGTGCCAGCAGTTACGCTGAGTCCGGAAACATTCAGTACTTC	CASSYAESGNIQYF
TRBD2	TRBV27	TRBJ2-7	once	TGTGCCAGCAGTTTCGGGGGGAGTTCCTACGAGCAGTACTTC	CASSFGGSSYEQYF
.	TRBV6-5	TRBJ2-2	once	TGTGCCAGCAGTTACATAGAGGGGCCCACCGGGGAGCTGTTTTTT	CASSYIEGPTGELFF
TRBD1	TRBV5-1	TRBJ2-7	.	TGCGCCAGCAGCTCCTCGGGGACAGGGTTCCACGAGCAGTACTTC	CASSSSGTGFHEQYF
.	TRBV5-1	TRBJ2-3	.	TGCGCCAGCAGCTTGGTAACAGGGAGAGATACGCAGTATTTT	CASSLVTGRDTQYF
TRBD1	TRBV6-5	TRBJ1-2	.	TGTGCCAGCCTCTCTTGGACAGGGGGACGCTATGGCTACACCTTC	CASLSWTGGRYGYTF
.	TRBV6-4	TRBJ2-2	.	TGTGCCAGCAGTAAGACTAGAGAGGACACCGGGGAGCTGTTTTTT	CASSKTREDTGELFF
.	TRBV20-1	TRBJ2-1	.	TGCAGTGCTCTTGGGGGTGGTGAGCAGTTCTTC	CSALGGGEQFF
.	TRBV6-5	TRBJ2-7	.	TGTGCCAGCAGTTACTCGACGGGACGGAACCTTTACGAGCAGTACTTC	CASSYSTGRNLYEQYF
.	TRBV7-3	TRBJ2-3	.	TGTGCCAGCAGCTCCATGGAGGGGCCGGGAGATACGCAGTATTTT	CASSSMEGPGDTQYF
.	TRBV6-5	TRBJ2-7	.	TGTGCCAGCTCAGGGGGGGCCCAACCCTACGAGCAGTACTTC	CASSGGAQPYEQYF
.	TRBV19	TRBJ2-3	.	TGTGCCAGTAGTATTCACATATCCGGCCGGGGGAAAACAGATACGCAGTATTTT	CASSIHISGRGKTDTQYF
.	TRBV7-6	TRBJ1-1	.	TGTGCCAGCAGCTTAAGCGGGGCAGAAGCTTTCTTT	CASSLSGAEAFF
.	TRBV6-5	TRBJ2-5	once	TGTGCCAGCAGTTCGGGCGGGGTGGAGACCCAGTACTTC	CASSSGGVETQYF
.	TRBV2	TRBJ2-5	.	TGTGCCAGCAGTGAAACCGGGTTTGGAGAGACCCAGTACTTC	CASSETGFGETQYF
TRBD1	TRBV12-5	TRBJ1-5	.	TGTGCTAGTGGTTGGGCAGGGGGGAATCAGCCCCAGCATTTT	CASGWAGGNQPQHF
.	TRBV4-1	TRBJ2-7	once	TGCGCCAGCAGCCAAGATGGTAGAGGACTCATGGCACACGAGCAGTACTTC	CASSQDGRGLMAHEQYF
.	TRBV5-6	TRBJ2-1	.	TGTGCCAGCAGCTTGGGCGCCGGCAGGTACAATGAGCAGTTCTTC	CASSLGAGRYNEQFF
TRBD1	TRBV5-1	TRBJ2-2	.	TGCGCCAGCAGCTTTCGACAGGGGGAAACCGGGGAGCTGTTTTTT	CASSFRQGETGELFF
.	TRBV7-3	TRBJ2-3	.	TGTGCCAGCAGCTTATTTGAAGGAGCCGAATCAGATACGCAGTATTTT	CASSLFEGAESDTQYF
TRBD2	TRBV4-3	TRBJ2-3	.	TGCGCCAGCAGCCAAGAGCGGGGGATCGGTTTTGGCGCGCAGTATTTT	CASSQERGIGFGAQYF
.	TRBV7-6	TRBJ1-1	.	TGTGCCAGCAGCTTAGCAGGGGAAAACACTGAAGCTTTCTTT	CASSLAGENTEAFF
TRBD1	TRBV27	TRBJ1-2	.	TGTGCCAGCAGTTCCGCCGACAGGGCCTATGGCTACACCTTC	CASSSADRAYGYTF
.	TRBV27	TRBJ2-7	.	TGTGCCAGCAGTTCACCCTACGAGCAGTACTTC	CASSSPYEQYF
.	TRBV29-1	TRBJ1-5	.	TGCAGCGTTGCTCACGGGAACCATCAGCCCCAGCATTTT	CSVAHGNHQPQHF
.	TRBV5-1	TRBJ2-7	.	TGCGCCAGCAGCTCCCCGGTAGAAGATCCCTACGAGCAGTACTTC	CASSSPVEDPYEQYF
TRBD1	TRBV5-1	TRBJ2-1	.	TGCGCCAGCAGGCCGCAGGGGGTGGCCAATGAGCAGTTCTTC	CASRPQGVANEQFF
TRBD1	TRBV4-1	TRBJ2-5	.	TGCGCCAGCAGCCCGTGGACAGGGTATGAGACCCAGTACTTC	CASSPWTGYETQYF
TRBD1	TRBV6-9	TRBJ1-5	.	TGTGCCAGCAGTTACTCGACGGACAGGGGAGGTCAGCCCCAGCATTTT	CASSYSTDRGGQPQHF
.	TRBV11-2	TRBJ2-5	.	TGTGCCAGCAGCTTAGAGGGAAGGGTACAAGAGACCCAGTACTTC	CASSLEGRVQETQYF
.	TRBV27	TRBJ1-2	few	TGTGCCAGCAGTTCTCATAGTTATGACTATGGCTACACCTTC	CASSSHSYDYGYTF
TRBD1	TRBV6-6	TRBJ2-7	.	TGTGCCAGCAGCTTCCCAGGGGGCTACGAGCAGTACTTC	CASSFPGGYEQYF
TRBD1	TRBV5-4	TRBJ1-1	few	TGTGCCAGCAGCTTGGCAGGGGGAGCTGAAGCTTTCTTT	CASSLAGGAEAFF